In this sample, the clone carrying this T cell receptor beta chain turned up many times. The antigen remains unidentified. The ends lost 5 bases at V and 5 bases at J; junction bases unmatched: 2. The CDR3 spans 12 residues. This record belongs to a study of read filtering for tumor transcriptome and immune sequencing. Across the whole study: DNase treatment preceded whole-transcriptome library preparation. Per sample, TCR-region reads ranged about 4 to 11 million by IR-seq, about 75 to 1,300 by RNA-seq.

The library was built from about 400 ng RNA with molecular barcoded adaptors for alpha/delta and beta/gamma chains. TCRdb reprocessed the reads with MiXCR, giving one entry per CDR3 protein. The sample lists 30,000 to 40,000 distinct CDR3 sequences, 14% occurring once. At the time of active disease, bone marrow was collected from every patient. Study-level findings and limits: Without single-read clonotypes, shared clonotype proportions correlated more between IR-seq and RNA-seq.

V gene TRBV12-3 or TRBV12-4 combines with J gene TRBJ2-5, with 7 bases matching TRBD1. Material for sequencing was a population of CD138-negative cells sorted from bone marrow. The receptor was isolated from a donor at least 40 years old with multiple myeloma. CDR3 nucleotide sequence: TGTGCCAGCAGTAGGGGGCGGGAGACCCAGTACTTC. This translates into CASSRGRETQYF.